The rows below give T cell receptor beta chains drawn from one sample of a study of T-cell memory formation after mild COVID-19. TCRdb re-called the 5' RACE reads through MiXCR, storing one row per CDR3 protein. The table includes about 270,000 distinct CDR3 sequences, about 16% detected once. Sequenced material: PBMCs or a T cell subset sorted from them (not recorded which). The receptors derive from a young man who had mild COVID-19 (a few samples of this study predate the infection). Cell type and time point are not known. Each CDR3 is given with its conserved first and last residue. The D gene is left open where the match is weak. A row's size may be missing; if present it is once, few, many or a size class.

V gene: TRBV20-1
clone size: NA
D gene: NA
J gene: TRBJ1-4
CDR3 protein: CSARPGVDEKLFF
CDR3 DNA: TGCAGTGCTAGACCGGGGGTGGATGAAAAACTGTTTTTT

V gene: TRBV4-1
clone size: few
D gene: TRBD2
J gene: TRBJ2-1
CDR3 protein: CASSQKTSGSEQFF
CDR3 DNA: TGCGCCAGCAGCCAAAAGACTAGCGGGTCTGAGCAGTTCTTC

V gene: TRBV10-3
clone size: NA
D gene: NA
J gene: TRBJ1-1
CDR3 protein: CAISRARGTEAFF
CDR3 DNA: TGTGCCATCTCTCGGGCCCGGGGGACTGAAGCTTTCTTT

V gene: TRBV24-1
clone size: few
D gene: NA
J gene: TRBJ1-2
CDR3 protein: CATSDLQSGYTF
CDR3 DNA: TGTGCCACCAGTGATTTGCAATCTGGCTACACCTTC

V gene: TRBV24-1
clone size: few
D gene: NA
J gene: TRBJ2-1
CDR3 protein: CATSASGRDEQFF
CDR3 DNA: TGTGCCACCAGTGCTTCAGGGCGAGACGAGCAGTTCTTC

V gene: TRBV19
clone size: NA
D gene: TRBD2
J gene: TRBJ2-1
CDR3 protein: CASKSGGSFNEQFF
CDR3 DNA: TGTGCCAGTAAAAGCGGGGGGTCTTTTAATGAGCAGTTCTTC

V gene: TRBV27
clone size: NA
D gene: NA
J gene: TRBJ2-3
CDR3 protein: CASSLSISVGEDTQYF
CDR3 DNA: TGTGCCAGCAGTTTATCGATAAGCGTTGGGGAAGATACGCAGTATTTT

V gene: TRBV7-9
clone size: many
D gene: TRBD2
J gene: TRBJ2-3
CDR3 protein: CASSEGLAGATDTQYF
CDR3 DNA: TGTGCCAGCAGCGAGGGGCTAGCGGGGGCCACAGATACGCAGTATTTT

V gene: TRBV16
clone size: few
D gene: NA
J gene: TRBJ1-5
CDR3 protein: CASSQSEYQPQHF
CDR3 DNA: TGTGCCAGCAGCCAATCAGAATATCAGCCCCAGCATTTT

V gene: TRBV12-3/TRBV12-4
clone size: once
D gene: TRBD1
J gene: TRBJ2-5
CDR3 protein: CASSLQGAKETQYF
CDR3 DNA: TGTGCCAGCAGCCTACAGGGGGCGAAAGAGACCCAGTACTTC

V gene: TRBV7-2
clone size: few
D gene: TRBD2
J gene: TRBJ2-3
CDR3 protein: CASSLGRLAIGQYF
CDR3 DNA: TGTGCCAGCAGCTTAGGCCGACTAGCAATAGGACAGTATTTT

V gene: TRBV11-2
clone size: NA
D gene: NA
J gene: TRBJ2-4
CDR3 protein: CASSLEGRGGLAKNIQYF
CDR3 DNA: TGTGCCAGCAGCTTAGAGGGTCGTGGGGGCTTAGCCAAAAACATTCAGTACTTC

V gene: TRBV12-3/TRBV12-4
clone size: few
D gene: TRBD2
J gene: TRBJ2-5
CDR3 protein: CASSFGGGGETQYF
CDR3 DNA: TGTGCCAGCAGTTTCGGCGGGGGTGGTGAGACCCAGTACTTC

V gene: TRBV20-1
clone size: NA
D gene: NA
J gene: TRBJ2-5
CDR3 protein: CSARTPTQYF
CDR3 DNA: TGCAGTGCCCGGACTCCTACCCAGTACTTC

V gene: TRBV18
clone size: NA
D gene: NA
J gene: TRBJ2-7
CDR3 protein: CASSPGFYEQYF
CDR3 DNA: TGTGCCAGCTCACCGGGATTCTACGAGCAGTACTTC

V gene: TRBV7-2
clone size: few
D gene: TRBD1
J gene: TRBJ2-1
CDR3 protein: CASSPQGSSNEQFF
CDR3 DNA: TGTGCCAGCAGCCCACAGGGGAGTAGCAATGAGCAGTTCTTC

V gene: TRBV5-5
clone size: many
D gene: TRBD1
J gene: TRBJ2-7
CDR3 protein: CASSLGTERREQYF
CDR3 DNA: TGTGCCAGCAGCTTAGGGACAGAGAGGCGGGAGCAGTACTTC

V gene: TRBV18
clone size: NA
D gene: TRBD2
J gene: TRBJ2-3
CDR3 protein: CASSPIDTSGGALVTDTQYF
CDR3 DNA: TGTGCCAGCTCACCAATCGATACTAGCGGGGGGGCCCTGGTCACAGATACGCAGTATTTT

V gene: TRBV7-2
clone size: many
D gene: NA
J gene: TRBJ2-7
CDR3 protein: CASSLMAPSSYEQYF
CDR3 DNA: TGTGCCAGCAGCTTGATGGCCCCGAGCTCCTACGAGCAGTACTTC

V gene: TRBV7-9
clone size: few
D gene: NA
J gene: TRBJ2-5
CDR3 protein: CASSSSPGLGRKQYF
CDR3 DNA: TGTGCCAGCAGCTCTTCTCCAGGTCTGGGCCGTAAGCAGTACTTC

V gene: TRBV5-5
clone size: NA
D gene: NA
J gene: TRBJ2-2
CDR3 protein: CASSPVVTGELFF
CDR3 DNA: TGTGCCAGCAGCCCCGTAGTCACCGGGGAGCTGTTTTTT

V gene: TRBV7-2
clone size: few
D gene: TRBD1
J gene: TRBJ2-3
CDR3 protein: CASSFGTGGGTQYF
CDR3 DNA: TGTGCCAGCAGCTTTGGAACAGGGGGCGGTACGCAGTATTTT

V gene: TRBV7-2
clone size: many
D gene: TRBD2
J gene: TRBJ2-2
CDR3 protein: CASSRGLNTGELFF
CDR3 DNA: TGTGCCAGCAGCAGGGGACTAAACACCGGGGAGCTGTTTTTT

V gene: TRBV5-1
clone size: few
D gene: TRBD1
J gene: TRBJ1-1
CDR3 protein: CASSLSGTGITEAFF
CDR3 DNA: TGCGCCAGCAGCTTGTCCGGGACAGGGATTACTGAAGCTTTCTTT

V gene: TRBV6-6
clone size: NA
D gene: NA
J gene: TRBJ2-2
CDR3 protein: CASQSAGQANTGELFF
CDR3 DNA: TGTGCCAGCCAGTCGGCCGGGCAAGCAAACACCGGGGAGCTGTTTTTT

V gene: TRBV9
clone size: few
D gene: NA
J gene: TRBJ2-1
CDR3 protein: CASSVVGGGDYNEQFF
CDR3 DNA: TGTGCCAGCAGCGTAGTAGGAGGGGGAGACTACAATGAGCAGTTCTTC

V gene: TRBV12-3/TRBV12-4
clone size: NA
D gene: TRBD1
J gene: TRBJ2-7
CDR3 protein: CASSLLDRGYEQYF
CDR3 DNA: TGTGCCAGCAGTTTGCTGGACAGGGGCTACGAGCAGTACTTC

V gene: TRBV27
clone size: few
D gene: NA
J gene: TRBJ2-1
CDR3 protein: CASREGGNEQFF
CDR3 DNA: TGTGCCAGCAGAGAGGGGGGTAATGAGCAGTTCTTC

V gene: TRBV12-3/TRBV12-4
clone size: many
D gene: NA
J gene: TRBJ2-2
CDR3 protein: CASSTHRNTGELFF
CDR3 DNA: TGTGCCAGCTCTACGCACAGGAACACCGGGGAGCTGTTTTTT

V gene: TRBV20-1
clone size: few
D gene: NA
J gene: TRBJ2-2
CDR3 protein: CSARRLDGGAGELFF
CDR3 DNA: TGCAGTGCTAGAAGACTGGACGGGGGCGCCGGGGAGCTGTTTTTT

V gene: TRBV7-9
clone size: few
D gene: TRBD1
J gene: TRBJ2-7
CDR3 protein: CATFTERQGNYEQYF
CDR3 DNA: TGTGCCACCTTTACGGAAAGACAGGGGAACTACGAGCAGTACTTC

V gene: TRBV12-3/TRBV12-4
clone size: NA
D gene: NA
J gene: TRBJ1-3
CDR3 protein: CASGRGTAGNTIYF
CDR3 DNA: TGTGCCAGCGGCCGGGGAACAGCGGGAAACACCATATATTTT

V gene: TRBV12-5
clone size: NA
D gene: NA
J gene: TRBJ2-1
CDR3 protein: CASGSGTNSYNEQFF
CDR3 DNA: TGTGCTAGTGGTTCCGGGACAAACTCCTACAATGAGCAGTTCTTC

V gene: TRBV5-1
clone size: few
D gene: NA
J gene: TRBJ2-7
CDR3 protein: CASSRFTGQGQEQYF
CDR3 DNA: TGCGCCAGCAGTCGCTTCACAGGGCAGGGGCAAGAGCAGTACTTC

V gene: TRBV7-2
clone size: few
D gene: TRBD2
J gene: TRBJ2-2
CDR3 protein: CASSPSGGASGELFF
CDR3 DNA: TGTGCCAGCAGTCCTAGCGGGGGGGCCTCCGGGGAGCTGTTTTTT

V gene: TRBV5-1
clone size: many
D gene: NA
J gene: TRBJ1-2
CDR3 protein: CASSLERLNGYTF
CDR3 DNA: TGCGCCAGCAGCTTGGAACGGTTGAATGGCTACACCTTC

V gene: TRBV5-1
clone size: NA
D gene: NA
J gene: TRBJ1-2
CDR3 protein: CASSFNQANYGYTF
CDR3 DNA: TGCGCCAGCAGCTTTAATCAGGCTAACTATGGCTACACCTTC

V gene: TRBV11-3
clone size: NA
D gene: NA
J gene: TRBJ2-6
CDR3 protein: CASSLEGTGANVLTF
CDR3 DNA: TGTGCCAGCAGCTTAGAAGGGACTGGGGCCAACGTCCTGACTTTC

V gene: TRBV27
clone size: few
D gene: TRBD1
J gene: TRBJ1-2
CDR3 protein: CASSLSDRVEANYGYTF
CDR3 DNA: TGTGCCAGCAGTTTATCGGACAGGGTTGAGGCTAACTATGGCTACACCTTC

V gene: TRBV12-3/TRBV12-4
clone size: NA
D gene: NA
J gene: TRBJ2-4
CDR3 protein: CASSVRRGYQTIQYF
CDR3 DNA: TGTGCCAGCAGTGTAAGAAGGGGATACCAAACCATTCAGTACTTC

V gene: TRBV12-3/TRBV12-4
clone size: NA
D gene: NA
J gene: TRBJ2-3
CDR3 protein: CASSPEWARGPQYF
CDR3 DNA: TGTGCCAGCAGCCCGGAGTGGGCTCGGGGGCCGCAGTATTTT

V gene: TRBV6-2/TRBV6-3
clone size: NA
D gene: TRBD2
J gene: TRBJ2-1
CDR3 protein: CASSYSNGGVSVNEQFF
CDR3 DNA: TGTGCCAGCAGTTACTCAAACGGGGGGGTCTCGGTAAATGAGCAGTTCTTC

V gene: TRBV5-1
clone size: NA
D gene: NA
J gene: TRBJ1-2
CDR3 protein: CASSEGIYGYTF
CDR3 DNA: TGCGCCAGCAGTGAGGGCATCTATGGCTACACCTTC

V gene: TRBV10-3
clone size: few
D gene: TRBD2
J gene: TRBJ2-2
CDR3 protein: CAITGTSTGELFF
CDR3 DNA: TGTGCCATCACGGGGACTAGCACCGGGGAGCTGTTTTTT

V gene: TRBV18
clone size: few
D gene: TRBD1
J gene: TRBJ1-1
CDR3 protein: CASSPADRGRTEAFF
CDR3 DNA: TGTGCCAGCTCACCAGCGGACAGGGGGCGAACTGAAGCTTTCTTT

V gene: TRBV29-1
clone size: NA
D gene: NA
J gene: TRBJ1-1
CDR3 protein: CSVEVSGRKNTEAFF
CDR3 DNA: TGCAGCGTTGAAGTTTCGGGCAGGAAGAACACTGAAGCTTTCTTT

V gene: TRBV4-3
clone size: NA
D gene: TRBD1
J gene: TRBJ2-1
CDR3 protein: CASSPIRDRVDNEQFF
CDR3 DNA: TGCGCCAGCAGCCCGATCCGGGACAGGGTGGACAATGAGCAGTTCTTC

V gene: TRBV5-6
clone size: few
D gene: TRBD2
J gene: TRBJ2-2
CDR3 protein: CASSLASRGANTGELFF
CDR3 DNA: TGTGCCAGCAGCTTGGCTAGTCGGGGGGCGAACACCGGGGAGCTGTTTTTT

V gene: TRBV20-1
clone size: NA
D gene: NA
J gene: TRBJ2-5
CDR3 protein: CSAGRGQETQYF
CDR3 DNA: TGCAGTGCTGGGCGGGGGCAGGAGACCCAGTACTTC

V gene: TRBV6-2/TRBV6-3
clone size: few
D gene: TRBD1
J gene: TRBJ1-2
CDR3 protein: CASRPGQGSAGRYTF
CDR3 DNA: TGTGCCAGCAGACCCGGACAGGGGTCGGCCGGTCGCTACACCTTC

V gene: TRBV21-1
clone size: NA
D gene: NA
J gene: TRBJ1-1
CDR3 protein: CASSKEGGTEAFF
CDR3 DNA: TGTGCCAGCAGCAAAGAAGGGGGCACTGAAGCTTTCTTT

V gene: TRBV20-1
clone size: few
D gene: NA
J gene: TRBJ2-7
CDR3 protein: CSAKPTDRPFYEQYF
CDR3 DNA: TGCAGTGCCAAACCTACAGACAGGCCATTCTACGAGCAGTACTTC